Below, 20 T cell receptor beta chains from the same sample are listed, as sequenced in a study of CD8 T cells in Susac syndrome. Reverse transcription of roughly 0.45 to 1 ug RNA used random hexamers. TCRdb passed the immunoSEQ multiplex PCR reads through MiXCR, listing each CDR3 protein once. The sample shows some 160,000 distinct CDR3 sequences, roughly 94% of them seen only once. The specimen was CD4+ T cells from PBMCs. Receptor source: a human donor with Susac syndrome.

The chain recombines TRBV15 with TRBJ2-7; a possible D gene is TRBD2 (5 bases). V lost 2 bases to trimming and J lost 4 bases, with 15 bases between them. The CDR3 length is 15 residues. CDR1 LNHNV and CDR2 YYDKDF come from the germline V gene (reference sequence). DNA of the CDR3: TGTGCCACCAGCAGACCCTCCGGGGATGCTTACGAGCAGTACTTC. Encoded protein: CATSRPSGDAYEQYF.

CDR3 loop: CASASQGAGTGELFF. CDR3 sequence (DNA): TGTGCCAGCGCCTCACAGGGGGCCGGCACCGGGGAGCTGTTTTTT. The rearrangement links TRBV19 to TRBJ2-2; 9 bases are shared with TRBD1. This CDR3 is 15 amino acids long. J gave up 4 bases and V 9 bases, and 9 bases lay outside the gene matches. Germline-derived CDR1 and CDR2 are LNHDA and SQIVND (reference sequence).

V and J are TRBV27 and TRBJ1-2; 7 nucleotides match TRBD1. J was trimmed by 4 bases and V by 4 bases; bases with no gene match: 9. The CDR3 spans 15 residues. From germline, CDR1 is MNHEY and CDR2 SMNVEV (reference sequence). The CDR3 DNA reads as TGTGCCAGCAGTTCCAGGGACAGACCCACCTATGGCTACACCTTC. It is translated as CASSSRDRPTYGYTF.

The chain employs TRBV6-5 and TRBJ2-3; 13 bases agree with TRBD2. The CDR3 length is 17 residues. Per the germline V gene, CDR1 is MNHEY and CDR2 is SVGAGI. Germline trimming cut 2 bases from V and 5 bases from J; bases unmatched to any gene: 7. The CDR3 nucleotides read TGTGCCAGCAGTTACATTACTAGCGGGGGGGTAGGAGATACGCAGTATTTT. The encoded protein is CASSYITSGGVGDTQYF.

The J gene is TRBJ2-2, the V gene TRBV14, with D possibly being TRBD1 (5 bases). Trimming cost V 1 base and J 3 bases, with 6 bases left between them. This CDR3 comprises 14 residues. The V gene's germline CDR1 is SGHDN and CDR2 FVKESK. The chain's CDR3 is CASSQAGYTGELFF. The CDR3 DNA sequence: TGTGCCAGCAGCCAAGCAGGGTACACCGGGGAGCTGTTTTTT. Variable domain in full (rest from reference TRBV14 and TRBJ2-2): EAGVTQFPSHSVIEKGQTVTLRCDPISGHDNLYWYRRVMGKEIKFLLHFVKESKQDESGMPNNRFLAERTGGTYSTLKVQPAELEDSGVYFCASSQAGYTGELFFGEGSRLTVL.

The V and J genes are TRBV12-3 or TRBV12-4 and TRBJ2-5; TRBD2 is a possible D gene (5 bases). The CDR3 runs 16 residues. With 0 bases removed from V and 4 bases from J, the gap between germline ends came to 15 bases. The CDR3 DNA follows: TGTGCCAGCAGTTTAGCTGGGTTGGCAGGAGGAGAGACCCAGTACTTC. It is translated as CASSLAGLAGGETQYF.

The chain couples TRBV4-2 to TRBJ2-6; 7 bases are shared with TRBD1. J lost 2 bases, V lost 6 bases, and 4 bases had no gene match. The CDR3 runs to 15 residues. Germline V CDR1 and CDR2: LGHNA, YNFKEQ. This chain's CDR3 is CASSPGTAGANVLTF. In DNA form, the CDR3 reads TGTGCCAGCAGTCCCGGGACAGCTGGGGCCAACGTCCTGACTTTC.

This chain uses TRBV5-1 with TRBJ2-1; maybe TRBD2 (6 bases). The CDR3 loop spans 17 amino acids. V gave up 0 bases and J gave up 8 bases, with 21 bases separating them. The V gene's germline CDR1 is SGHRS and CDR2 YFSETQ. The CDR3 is CASSLEVAVPNRDEQFF. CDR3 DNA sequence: TGCGCCAGCAGCTTGGAGGTAGCGGTCCCTAATCGCGATGAGCAGTTCTTC. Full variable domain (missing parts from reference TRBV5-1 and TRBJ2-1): KAGVTQTPRYLIKTRGQQVTLSCSPISGHRSVSWYQQTPGQGLQFLFEYFSETQRNKGNFPGRFSGRQFSNSRSEMNVSTLELGDSALYLCASSLEVAVPNRDEQFFGPGTRLTVL.

CDR3 loop: CSARGIMGPYNEQFF. CDR3 nucleotides: TGCAGTGCTAGAGGAATTATGGGGCCCTACAATGAGCAGTTCTTC. V is TRBV20-1 and J is TRBJ2-1; D might be TRBD1 (5 bases). Trimming took off 1 base at V and 2 bases at J, with 12 bases between the two ends. The CDR3 is 15 residues long. Germline V gives CDR1 DFQATT, CDR2 SNEGSKA (reference sequence).

This CDR3 is CASSRGTGDYEQYF. CDR3 DNA sequence: TGTGCCAGCTCACGGGGGACAGGAGACTACGAGCAGTACTTC. The chain joins TRBV18 to TRBJ2-7, with 8 bases lining up with TRBD1. CDR1 and CDR2 from the germline V gene are KGHSH and LQKENI. The CDR3 loop spans 14 amino acids. Trimming removed 4 bases from V and 3 bases from J; junction bases left unmatched: 5.

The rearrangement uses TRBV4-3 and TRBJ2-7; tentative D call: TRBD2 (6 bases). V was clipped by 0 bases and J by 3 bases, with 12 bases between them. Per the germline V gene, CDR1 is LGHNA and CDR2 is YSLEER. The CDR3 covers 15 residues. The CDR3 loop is CASSQEGAGGYEQYF. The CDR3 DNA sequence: TGCGCCAGCAGCCAAGAGGGAGCCGGGGGCTACGAGCAGTACTTC.

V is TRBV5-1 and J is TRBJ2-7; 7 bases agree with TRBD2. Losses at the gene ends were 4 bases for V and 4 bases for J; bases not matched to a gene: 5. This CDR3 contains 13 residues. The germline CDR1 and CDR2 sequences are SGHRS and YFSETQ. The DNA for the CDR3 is TGCGCCAGCAGCCCGGGACTACTTTACGAGCAGTACTTC. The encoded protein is CASSPGLLYEQYF.

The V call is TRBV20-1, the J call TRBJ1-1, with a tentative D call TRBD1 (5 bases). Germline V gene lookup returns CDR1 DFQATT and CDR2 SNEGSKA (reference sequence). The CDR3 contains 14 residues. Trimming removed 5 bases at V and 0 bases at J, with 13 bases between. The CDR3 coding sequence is TGCAGTGCTTTGGACGGGGACCTGAACACTGAAGCTTTCTTT. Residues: CSALDGDLNTEAFF.

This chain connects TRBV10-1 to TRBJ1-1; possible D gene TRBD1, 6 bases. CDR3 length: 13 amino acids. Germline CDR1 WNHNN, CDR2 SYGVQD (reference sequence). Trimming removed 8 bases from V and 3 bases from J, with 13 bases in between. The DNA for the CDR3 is TGCGCCAGCGCGGGACAACTCGACACTGAAGCTTTCTTT. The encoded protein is CASAGQLDTEAFF.

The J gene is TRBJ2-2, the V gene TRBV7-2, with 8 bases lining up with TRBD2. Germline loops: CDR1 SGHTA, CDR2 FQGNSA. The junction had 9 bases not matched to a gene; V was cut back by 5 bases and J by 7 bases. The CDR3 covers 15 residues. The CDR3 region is CASSPRAAGGGELFF. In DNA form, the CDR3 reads TGTGCCAGCAGCCCCCGGGCCGCGGGGGGCGGGGAGCTGTTTTTT.

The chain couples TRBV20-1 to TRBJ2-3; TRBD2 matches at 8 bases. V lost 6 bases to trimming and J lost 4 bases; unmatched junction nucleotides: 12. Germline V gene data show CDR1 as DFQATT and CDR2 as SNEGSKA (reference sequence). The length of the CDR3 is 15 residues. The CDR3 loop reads CSAAGGGSNADTQYF. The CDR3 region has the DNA TGCAGTGCCGCGGGCGGGGGGAGTAACGCAGATACGCAGTATTTT.

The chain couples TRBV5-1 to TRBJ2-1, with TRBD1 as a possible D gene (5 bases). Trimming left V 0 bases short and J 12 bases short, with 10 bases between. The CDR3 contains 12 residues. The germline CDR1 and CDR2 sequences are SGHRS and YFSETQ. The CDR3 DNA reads TGCGCCAGCAGCTTGGCTCAGGGATGGCAGTTCTTC. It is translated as CASSLAQGWQFF. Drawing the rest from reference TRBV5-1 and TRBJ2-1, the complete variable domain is KAGVTQTPRYLIKTRGQQVTLSCSPISGHRSVSWYQQTPGQGLQFLFEYFSETQRNKGNFPGRFSGRQFSNSRSEMNVSTLELGDSALYLCASSLAQGWQFFGPGTRLTVL.

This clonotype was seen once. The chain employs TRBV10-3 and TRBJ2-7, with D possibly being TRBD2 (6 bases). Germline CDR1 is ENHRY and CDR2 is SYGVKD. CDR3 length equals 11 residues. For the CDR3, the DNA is TGTGCAGGCGGGACTCCCTACGAGCAGTACTTC. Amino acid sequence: CAGGTPYEQYF.

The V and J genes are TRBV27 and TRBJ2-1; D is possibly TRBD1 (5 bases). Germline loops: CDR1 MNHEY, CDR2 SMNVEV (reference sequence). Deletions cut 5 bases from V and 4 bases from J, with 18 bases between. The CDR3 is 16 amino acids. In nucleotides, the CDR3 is TGTGCCAGCAGTCCCCAGACAGCCGTACTTTACAATGAGCAGTTCTTC. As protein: CASSPQTAVLYNEQFF.

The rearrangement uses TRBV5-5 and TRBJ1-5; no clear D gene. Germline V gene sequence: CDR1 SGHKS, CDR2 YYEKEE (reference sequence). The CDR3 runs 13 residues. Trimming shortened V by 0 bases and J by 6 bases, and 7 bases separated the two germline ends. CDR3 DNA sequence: TGTGCCAGCAGCTTGGACCATAGTCAGCCCCAGCATTTT. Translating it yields CASSLDHSQPQHF.